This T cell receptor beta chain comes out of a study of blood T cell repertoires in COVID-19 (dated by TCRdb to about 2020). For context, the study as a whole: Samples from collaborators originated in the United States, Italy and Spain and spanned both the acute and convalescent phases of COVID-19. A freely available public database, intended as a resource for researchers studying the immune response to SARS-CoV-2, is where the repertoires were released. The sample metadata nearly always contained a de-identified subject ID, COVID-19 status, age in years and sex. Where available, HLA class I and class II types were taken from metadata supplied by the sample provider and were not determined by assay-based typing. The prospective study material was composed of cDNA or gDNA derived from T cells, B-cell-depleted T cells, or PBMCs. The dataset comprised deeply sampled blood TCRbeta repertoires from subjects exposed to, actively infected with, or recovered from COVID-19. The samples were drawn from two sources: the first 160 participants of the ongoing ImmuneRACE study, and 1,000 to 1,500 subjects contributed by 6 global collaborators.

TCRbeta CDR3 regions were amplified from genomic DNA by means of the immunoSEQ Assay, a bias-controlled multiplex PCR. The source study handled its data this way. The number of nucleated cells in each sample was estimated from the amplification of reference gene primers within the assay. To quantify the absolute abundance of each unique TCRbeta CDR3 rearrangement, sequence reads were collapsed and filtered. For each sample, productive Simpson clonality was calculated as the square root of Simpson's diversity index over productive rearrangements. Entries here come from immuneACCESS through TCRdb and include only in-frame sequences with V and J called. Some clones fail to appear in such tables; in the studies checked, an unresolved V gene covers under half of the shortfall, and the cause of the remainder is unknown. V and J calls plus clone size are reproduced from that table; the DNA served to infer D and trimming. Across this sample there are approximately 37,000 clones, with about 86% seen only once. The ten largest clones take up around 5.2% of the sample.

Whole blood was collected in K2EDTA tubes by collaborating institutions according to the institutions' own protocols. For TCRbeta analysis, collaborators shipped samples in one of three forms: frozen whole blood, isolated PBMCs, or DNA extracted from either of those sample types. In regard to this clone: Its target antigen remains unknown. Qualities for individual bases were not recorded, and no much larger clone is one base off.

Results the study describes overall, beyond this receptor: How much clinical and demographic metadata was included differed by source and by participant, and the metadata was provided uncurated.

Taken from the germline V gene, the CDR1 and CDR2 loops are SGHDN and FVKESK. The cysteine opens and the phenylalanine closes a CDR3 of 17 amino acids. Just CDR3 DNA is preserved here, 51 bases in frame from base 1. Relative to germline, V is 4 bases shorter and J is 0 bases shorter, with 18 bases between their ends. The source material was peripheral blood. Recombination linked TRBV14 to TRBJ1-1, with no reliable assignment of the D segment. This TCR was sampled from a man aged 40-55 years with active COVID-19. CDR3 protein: CASSLHPEKLMNTEAFF. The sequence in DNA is TGTGCCAGCAGCCTACACCCTGAAAAATTAATGAACACTGAAGCTTTCTTT.